Below are 30 T cell receptor beta chains sequenced from a single sample in a study of blood T cell repertoires in COVID-19 (dated by TCRdb to about 2020). Library creation used the immunoSEQ multiplex PCR assay. TCRdb obtained this table from immuneACCESS and retained in-frame rearrangements with V and J assigned. These tables miss some clones; where compared with another copy, unresolved V genes account for less than half of the shortfall, and the remainder is unexplained. Here the sample has over 250,000 clones; roughly nine tenths occur a single time. Jointly, the top ten make up about 2.2% of the sample. Sequencing was done on a sample of peripheral blood. The receptors derive from a woman in her twenties or thirties with COVID-19, enrolled during active disease.

The chain is built from TRBV19 and TRBJ2-4, with TRBD1 matching 7 bases. The germline V gene encodes CDR1 LNHDA and CDR2 SQIVND (reference sequence). The J segment lost 0 bases and the V segment lost 5 bases, leaving 4 bases of the junction unmatched. This CDR3 contains 15 residues. Here the CDR3 reads CASSGTALAKNIQYF. The CDR3 DNA is TGTGCCAGTAGTGGGACAGCCCTAGCCAAAAACATTCAGTACTTC.

This sequence joins TRBV28 and TRBJ1-4, with D possibly TRBD1 on 5 matching bases. Looked up from germline, CDR1 is MDHEN and CDR2 is SYDVKM. V lost 6 bases and J lost 8, with 19 bases in between. CDR3 length equals 15 residues. The CDR3 DNA reads TGTGCCAGCAGAGCCCCGACGGCGGGGGAGGAAAAACTGTTTTTT. As protein: CASRAPTAGEEKLFF.

This clone was recorded only once. The chain is built from TRBV10-2 and TRBJ1-1; D call uncertain. The V end lost 7 bases, the J end lost 4 bases, and 13 bases lay between the germline ends. The CDR3 is 13 residues long. Per germline, CDR1 WSHSY and CDR2 SAAADI. The CDR3 spells CASNGEVGTEAFF. The CDR3 region has the DNA TGCGCCAGCAACGGGGAGGTAGGCACTGAAGCTTTCTTT.

This clone was seen only once. The gene calls are TRBV6-1 and TRBJ2-7, with a tentative D call TRBD2 (5 bases). From germline, CDR1 is MNHNS and CDR2 SASEGT. This CDR3 is 15 amino acids long. Trimming left V 1 base short and J 0 bases short, with 10 bases between. As DNA, the CDR3 is TGTGCCAGCAGTGAAGATACGGGGAGCTCCTACGAGCAGTACTTC. The encoded protein is CASSEDTGSSYEQYF.

The V call is TRBV6-1, the J call TRBJ2-7; 11 bases match TRBD2. The ends lost 4 bases at V and 2 bases at J; junction bases unmatched: 7. Germline CDR1 is MNHNS and CDR2 is SASEGT. This CDR3 has 16 amino acids. The CDR3 DNA sequence: TGTGCCAGCAGTGGGGCCCGTAGCGGGAGGGCCTACGAGCAGTACTTC. Amino acids: CASSGARSGRAYEQYF.

The chain has TRBV11-2 and TRBJ2-7, with 14 bases fitting TRBD2. The germline V gene encodes CDR1 SGHAT and CDR2 FQNNGV. With V trimmed by 5 bases and J by 3 bases, 3 bases remained unmatched. The CDR3 runs 15 residues. The CDR3 coding sequence is TGTGCCAGCAGCCCCGGACTAGCGGGGGGCTACGAGCAGTACTTC. Its protein is CASSPGLAGGYEQYF.

V is TRBV5-1 and J is TRBJ2-2; D is uncertain. The length of the CDR3 is 15 residues. Germline CDR1 is SGHRS and CDR2 is YFSETQ. V dropped 0 bases and J dropped 3 bases, with 9 bases sitting between them. CDR3 loop: CASSLGERYTGELFF. DNA of the CDR3: TGCGCCAGCAGCTTGGGCGAACGGTACACCGGGGAGCTGTTTTTT.

The chain is built from TRBV19 and TRBJ2-1; no firm D call. V lost 5 bases and J 3 bases, leaving 11 bases between the germline ends. The CDR3 extends over 14 amino acids. Germline V gene sequence: CDR1 LNHDA, CDR2 SQIVND (reference sequence). The CDR3 region is CASSHAGDYNEQFF. As DNA, the CDR3 is TGTGCCAGTAGTCATGCCGGAGACTACAATGAGCAGTTCTTC.

This clone was recorded once. This sequence joins TRBV7-9 and TRBJ1-2; TRBD1 is a possible D gene (5 bases). From germline, CDR1 is SEHNR and CDR2 FQNEAQ (reference sequence). The CDR3 is 15 residues long. V lost 2 bases, J lost 2 bases, and 12 bases lay in between. CDR3 protein: CASSLNPPGNYGYTF. The CDR3 nucleotides are TGTGCCAGCAGCTTAAACCCGCCAGGGAACTATGGCTACACCTTC.

The chain employs TRBV18 and TRBJ1-1; 9 nucleotides align to TRBD1. In germline, CDR1 is KGHSH, CDR2 LQKENI. The CDR3 runs to 14 residues. Losses at the gene ends were 5 bases for V and 3 bases for J; bases not matched to a gene: 4. The CDR3 sequence: CASSSDRGDTEAFF. As DNA, the CDR3 is TGTGCCAGCTCATCGGACAGGGGCGACACTGAAGCTTTCTTT.

The CDR3, as DNA: TGTGCCTGGTCTAGGACTGGGATCTACGAGCAGTACTTC. Protein sequence: CAWSRTGIYEQYF. The rearrangement joins TRBV30 to TRBJ2-7; D is possibly TRBD2 (5 bases). V lost 5 bases and J lost 3, with 14 bases in between. The CDR3 is made up of 13 amino acids. The V gene's germline CDR1 is GTSNPN and CDR2 SVGIG (reference sequence).

This clone was observed once. The gene calls are TRBV19 and TRBJ1-1, with D unclear. The CDR3 spans 19 residues. The V and J ends lost 1 base and 0 bases respectively, with 21 bases between them. Germline V gene sequence: CDR1 LNHDA, CDR2 SQIVND (reference sequence). The CDR3 is CASSIGLRGATSMNTEAFF. The DNA for the CDR3 is TGTGCCAGTAGTATAGGGCTGCGGGGAGCCACCTCCATGAACACTGAAGCTTTCTTT.

In DNA, the CDR3 is TGCGCCAGCAGCTTAGAGCCCGGACAGGGTTACAATGAGCAGTTCTTC. Amino acids: CASSLEPGQGYNEQFF. The gene calls are TRBV5-1 and TRBJ2-1, with 8 bases matching TRBD1. The V gene end was trimmed by 2 bases and the J gene end by 4 bases; junction bases not matched to a gene: 8. The CDR3 contains 16 residues. Germline loops: CDR1 SGHRS, CDR2 YFSETQ.

The chain couples TRBV27 to TRBJ2-2, with 7 nucleotides matching TRBD2. With 4 bases clipped from V and 0 bases from J, the junction kept 8 bases outside the gene matches. CDR1 MNHEY and CDR2 SMNVEV come from the germline V gene (reference sequence). The CDR3 has 17 amino acids. Here the CDR3 DNA reads TGTGCCAGCAGTTCGTATAGCGGGTATTCGAACACCGGGGAGCTGTTTTTT. This codes for CASSSYSGYSNTGELFF.

The chain is built from TRBV6-5 and TRBJ2-7; TRBD1 matches 9 bases. In germline, CDR1 is MNHEY, CDR2 SVGAGI. The CDR3 has 14 amino acids. J was trimmed by 7 bases and V by 2 bases; bases with no gene match: 6. In DNA form, the CDR3 reads TGTGCCAGCAGTTACGGGACAGGGATTGGTGAGCAGTACTTC. Translation: CASSYGTGIGEQYF.

The chain uses TRBV28 and TRBJ2-7; D perhaps matches TRBD2 (6 bases). The germline V gene has CDR1 MDHEN and CDR2 SYDVKM. This CDR3 has 14 residues. Deletions cut 2 bases from V and 3 bases from J, with 11 bases between. The CDR3 coding sequence is TGTGCCAGCAGTTTAGCGGGATTCTTCTACGAGCAGTACTTC. Residues: CASSLAGFFYEQYF.

The chain is built from TRBV11-2 and TRBJ1-2; 8 bases are a match to TRBD1. V shed 6 bases and J 4 bases; nucleotides not matched to a gene: 7. Germline-derived CDR1 and CDR2 are SGHAT and FQNNGV. The CDR3 is 14 residues long. The CDR3 DNA follows: TGTGCCAGCAGGGAGACAGGGGTCCCCTATGGCTACACCTTC. Encoded protein: CASRETGVPYGYTF.

As for this clone: Other DNA sequences of this sample code for an identical CDR3. The chain is built from TRBV5-1 and TRBJ1-2; D remains ambiguous. Germline V gives CDR1 SGHRS, CDR2 YFSETQ. This CDR3 has 14 amino acids. Trimming removed 0 bases from V and 2 bases from J, with 8 bases in between. CDR3 protein: CASSLDSFNYGYTF. As DNA, the CDR3 is TGCGCCAGCAGCTTGGACAGCTTCAACTATGGCTACACCTTC.

This sequence joins TRBV14 and TRBJ2-7, with D possibly matching TRBD2 (6 bases). CDR3 length: 14 residues. CDR1 and CDR2 (germline): SGHDN, FVKESK. Trimming took off 2 bases at V and 2 bases at J, with 10 bases between the two ends. Here the CDR3 DNA reads TGTGCCAGCAGCCAAAGCGGGCGGACCTACGAGCAGTACTTC. Residues: CASSQSGRTYEQYF.

Turning to this clone: One end of the junction does not line up with germline, which may come from a read error. The chain links TRBV6-6 to TRBJ1-2; 8 bases are a match to TRBD1. This CDR3 region has 13 residues. Germline CDR1 reads MNHNY; CDR2 reads SVGAGI (reference sequence). CDR3 amino acids: CASSSYRDRPWGF. The DNA for the CDR3 is TGTGCCAGCAGCTCATATCGGGACAGGCCATGGGGCTTC.

V usage is TRBV27 and J usage is TRBJ2-7; TRBD2 matches 11 bases. With 5 bases clipped from V and 4 bases from J, the junction kept 7 bases outside the gene matches. Germline assignment: CDR1 MNHEY and CDR2 SMNVEV (reference sequence). The CDR3 loop spans 15 amino acids. CDR3 sequence (DNA): TGTGCCAGCAGTGTACTAGCGGGAGTATTTTACGAGCAGTACTTC. Translating gives CASSVLAGVFYEQYF.

This chain connects TRBV5-4 to TRBJ2-1; 9 bases match TRBD1. The CDR3 sequence is 15 residues long. Germline CDR1 and CDR2: SGHNT and YYREEE (reference sequence). V shed 4 bases, J shed 6 bases, and the junction held 8 bases outside the gene matches. Here the CDR3 reads CASSPPGQGTNEQFF. The CDR3 DNA reads TGTGCCAGCAGCCCGCCGGGACAGGGTACCAATGAGCAGTTCTTC.

This sequence joins TRBV7-3 and TRBJ1-2; no definite D call. CDR1 SGHTA and CDR2 FQGTGA come from the germline V gene. This CDR3 is 15 amino acids long. Trimming removed 5 bases at V and 1 base at J, with 14 bases between. The CDR3 loop reads CASSPSPGFNYGYTF. The CDR3 DNA follows: TGTGCCAGCAGCCCTTCCCCGGGGTTTAACTATGGCTACACCTTC.

V gene TRBV6-6 combines with J gene TRBJ1-3; D remains unclear. The germline gives CDR1 MNHNY, CDR2 SVGAGI (reference sequence). Trimming shortened V by 2 bases and J by 2 bases, and 7 bases separated the two germline ends. CDR3 length: 14 amino acids. The CDR3 loop reads CASSYGGTGNTIYF. As DNA, the CDR3 is TGTGCCAGCAGTTACGGCGGGACTGGAAACACCATATATTTT.

V and J are TRBV20-1 and TRBJ1-4, with D hard to call. Trimming stripped 3 bases from V and 3 bases from J, with 14 bases between. Germline V gene sequence: CDR1 DFQATT, CDR2 SNEGSKA (reference sequence). The length of the CDR3 is 15 residues. CDR3 residues: CSASSGGFPNEKLFF. In DNA, the CDR3 is TGCAGTGCTAGTTCGGGAGGTTTTCCTAATGAAAAACTGTTTTTT.

The V call is TRBV3-1 (or the pseudogene TRBV3-2), the J call TRBJ1-3, with D unclear. Trimming took off 0 bases at V and 1 base at J, with 10 bases between the two ends. The CDR3 spans 16 residues. The germline V gene encodes CDR1 LGHDT and CDR2 YNNKEL (reference sequence). CDR3 in DNA: TGTGCCAGCAGCCAAGATCGGGTATCTTCTGGAAACACCATATATTTT. As protein: CASSQDRVSSGNTIYF.

The chain joins TRBV2 to TRBJ1-1; D is possibly TRBD1 (5 bases). The CDR3 covers 14 residues. CDR1 is SNHLY and CDR2 is FYNNEI in the germline V gene. The V end lost 7 bases, the J end lost 0 bases, and 12 bases lay between the germline ends. The CDR3 sequence: CASTMTAMNTEAFF. The CDR3 DNA reads TGTGCCAGCACCATGACAGCCATGAACACTGAAGCTTTCTTT.

This rearrangement joins TRBV15 to TRBJ1-5, with 7 nucleotides matching TRBD1. This CDR3 contains 17 residues. Trimming cost V 4 bases and J 1 base; bases outside gene matches: 10. Germline V gene sequence: CDR1 LNHNV, CDR2 YYDKDF (reference sequence). The DNA for the CDR3 is TGTGCCACCAGCACCAGGACAGGAGGAAAGAGCAATCAGCCCCAGCATTTT. It translates to CATSTRTGGKSNQPQHF.

V usage is TRBV5-1 and J usage is TRBJ1-1; TRBD1 is a possible D gene (6 bases). Trimming shortened V by 2 bases and J by 7 bases, and 18 bases separated the two germline ends. From germline, CDR1 is SGHRS and CDR2 YFSETQ. The CDR3 totals 15 residues. CDR3 region: CASSLIVGTDSEAFF. The DNA for the CDR3 is TGCGCCAGCAGCTTAATAGTCGGGACGGACAGTGAAGCTTTCTTT.

This chain links TRBV5-4 with TRBJ2-1, with 10 nucleotides matching TRBD2. The germline gives CDR1 SGHNT, CDR2 YYREEE (reference sequence). This CDR3 has 16 amino acids. V shed 5 bases, J shed 5 bases, and the junction held 10 bases outside the gene matches. The CDR3 DNA reads TGTGCCAGCAGAAATGGACTAGCGGATTACGACAATGAGCAGTTCTTC. It yields the protein CASRNGLADYDNEQFF.